Listed here is a single T cell receptor beta chain. This sample is part of a study of OX40 agonist ivuxolimab in advanced cancers. About the study: Ivuxolimab, which is an agonistic anti-OX40 (CD134) antibody, was administered to the patients. Partial responses occurred in three patients (one hepatocellular carcinoma, two cutaneous melanoma).

This table comes from immunoSEQ multiplex PCR, and its TCRdb copy is limited to in-frame clones, with some not included. The sample consists of tens of thousands of clones, almost 85% of them appearing once. CDR3 size: 15 residues. Per germline, CDR1 SGHTA and CDR2 FQGTGA. The V gene lost 3 bases and the J gene lost 0 bases, with 9 bases spanning the gap. The sequence came from an adult with an advanced solid tumor such as melanoma, head and neck, liver or kidney cancer. The chain couples TRBV7-3 to TRBJ2-1; D uncertain. Sequenced material: CD4+ or CD8+ T cells sorted from blood, taken in a trial of the OX40 agonist ivuxolimab. DNA of the CDR3: TGTGCCAGCAGCTTGGACCTTAGCTCCTACAATGAGCAGTTCTTC. As protein: CASSLDLSSYNEQFF.